The rows below give T cell receptor beta chains drawn from one sample of a study of shared clonotypes between healthy human individuals. Some clones are missing from TCRdb's copy, which holds only in-frame ones; the method was immunoSEQ multiplex PCR. This table holds around 180,000 clones, about 93% found once. The sequencing sample was made of naive CD4+ T cells sorted from blood. Source of these receptors: a young woman in good health. CDR3s include the opening cysteine and the closing phenylalanine or tryptophan. Each record gives: V gene, J gene, clone size, D gene, CDR3 length, CDR3 DNA, CDR3 protein. D genes are given only for firm matches. Some rows have no size entry. The others give once, few or many, or a class for an expanded clone.

>TRBV5-6|TRBJ2-1|NA|NA|16
TGTGCCAGCAGCGACTGGGGCGGATACTCCTACAATGAGCAGTTCTTC
CASSDWGGYSYNEQFF
>TRBV5-1|TRBJ2-7|once|NA|15
TGCGCCAGCAGCTTGGGAACAGAGACTACGGGGGAGCAGTACTTC
CASSLGTETTGEQYF
>TRBV30|TRBJ2-7|NA|TRBD2|16
TGTGCCTGGAGTGTACCCCGCACTAGCGGGATAGACGAGCAGTACTTC
CAWSVPRTSGIDEQYF
>TRBV5-4|TRBJ1-2|NA|NA|15
TGTGCCAGCAGCGCGGGACATCTAGTAGACTATGGCTACACCTTC
CASSAGHLVDYGYTF
>TRBV11-2|TRBJ2-7|NA|NA|15
TGTGCCAGCAGCTTAGTGCAGGCGAGCTCCTACGAGCAGTACTTC
CASSLVQASSYEQYF
>TRBV18|TRBJ1-1|NA|NA|15
TGTGCCAGCTCACTACAGGACAGACTGAACACTGAAGCTTTCTTT
CASSLQDRLNTEAFF
>TRBV19|TRBJ1-5|once|NA|15
TGTGCCAGCGGCGGACACGGGTTGAACGGTCAGCCCCAGCATTTT
CASGGHGLNGQPQHF
>TRBV10-3|TRBJ2-7|NA|NA|12
TGTGCCATCAGCACGGGAGCCCACGAGCAGTACTTC
CAISTGAHEQYF
>TRBV6-5|TRBJ2-5|NA|NA|13
TGTGCCAGCAGTTGGGCCGGGATAGAGACCCAGTACTTC
CASSWAGIETQYF
>TRBV5-4|TRBJ1-2|NA|NA|15
TGTGCCAGCAGCTTAGGGCAGGAGATTTGGTATGGCTACACCTTC
CASSLGQEIWYGYTF
>TRBV28|TRBJ2-2|NA|TRBD2|14
TGTGCCAGCAATGGGGGAGGGCCGACCGGGGAGCTGTTTTTT
CASNGGGPTGELFF
>TRBV15|TRBJ2-7|NA|TRBD1|13
TGTGCCACCAGCAGGGGACAGACCTACGAGCAGTACTTC
CATSRGQTYEQYF
>TRBV6-1|TRBJ1-1|NA|NA|12
TGTGCCAGCAGTGAAGTCCTGCTTGAAGCTTTCTTT
CASSEVLLEAFF
>TRBV7-9|TRBJ2-3|once|NA|18
TGTGCCAGCAGCTCTGTTTGGTCCATCGATATCAGCACAGATACGCAGTATTTT
CASSSVWSIDISTDTQYF
>TRBV13|TRBJ2-3|NA|NA|14
TGTGCCAGCAGCTTAGTCGCAGGCACAGATACGCAGTATTTT
CASSLVAGTDTQYF
>TRBV5-1|TRBJ2-7|NA|TRBD2|17
TGCGCCAGCAGCCCCGGGGACGGGAGGGGGTATTCCTACGAGCAGTACTTC
CASSPGDGRGYSYEQYF
>TRBV19|TRBJ2-5|NA|TRBD2|12
TGTGCCAGTAGTTCGGGGGGGGAGACCCAGTACTTC
CASSSGGETQYF
>TRBV28|TRBJ2-7|NA|TRBD2|16
TGTGCCAGCAGCAGTGAGCCTAGCGGGAGACCCTACGAGCAGTACTTC
CASSSEPSGRPYEQYF
>TRBV19|TRBJ2-7|NA|NA|14
TGTGCCAGTAGTATAGATACTAACTCCTACGAGCAGTACTTC
CASSIDTNSYEQYF
>TRBV28|TRBJ1-4|NA|TRBD1|16
TGTGCCAGCAGTTTAGGACAGGGGGCGACTAATGAAAAACTGTTTTTT
CASSLGQGATNEKLFF
>TRBV4-1|TRBJ2-5|NA|NA|17
TGCGCCAGCAGCCAAGATATCACCCCGGGACTCCAAGAGACCCAGTACTTC
CASSQDITPGLQETQYF
>TRBV7-8|TRBJ1-3|NA|NA|17
TGTGCCAGCAGCTTAGCTGTGCAGGGGTTGATGGGAAACACCATATATTTT
CASSLAVQGLMGNTIYF
>TRBV19|TRBJ1-2|NA|TRBD1|17
TGTGCCAGTAGTTCGCCTGGGGGGACAGGGTCTAACTATGGCTACACCTTC
CASSSPGGTGSNYGYTF
>TRBV11-2|TRBJ1-2|NA|NA|13
TGTGCCAGCAGCTTAGTGGCAGGGGAACGCTACACCTTC
CASSLVAGERYTF
>TRBV18|TRBJ2-7|NA|NA|13
TGTGCCAGCTCACCAGCAGGGTACTACGAGCAGTACTTC
CASSPAGYYEQYF
>TRBV29-1|TRBJ1-1|NA|NA|14
TGCAGCGTTGCGCAGGGGTGGGGTAGTACTGAAGCTTTCTTT
CSVAQGWGSTEAFF
>TRBV6-6|TRBJ1-5|NA|TRBD1|14
TGTGCCAGCAGTCGACAGGGCACCTGGCAGCCCCAGCATTTT
CASSRQGTWQPQHF
>TRBV5-8|TRBJ2-7|NA|TRBD1|14
TGTGCCAGCAGCACCCGACAGGGGAACTACGAGCAGTACTTC
CASSTRQGNYEQYF
>TRBV18|TRBJ1-2|once|TRBD1|13
TGTGCCAGCTCCCCCACAGGGGACTATGGCTACACCTTC
CASSPTGDYGYTF
>TRBV19|TRBJ2-7|NA|TRBD2|15
TGTGCCAGTACGAGAACTAGCGGGAGTTTCTACGAGCAGTACTTC
CASTRTSGSFYEQYF
>TRBV28|TRBJ2-1|NA|TRBD2|16
TGTGCCAGCAGTTCCCCGACTAGCGCGACTTACAATGAGCAGTTCTTC
CASSSPTSATYNEQFF
>TRBV9|TRBJ2-6|NA|NA|13
TGTGCCAGCAGCCCCTCTGGGGCCAACGTCCTGACTTTC
CASSPSGANVLTF
>TRBV5-1|TRBJ2-3|NA|TRBD2|15
TGCGCCAGCAGCTTGCTAGCGGGAGGAACAGATACGCAGTATTTT
CASSLLAGGTDTQYF
>TRBV6-6|TRBJ2-3|NA|TRBD2|16
TGTGCCAGCAGGGCCGCCCTAGCGGGAGGAACAGATACGCAGTATTTT
CASRAALAGGTDTQYF
>TRBV20-1|TRBJ2-1|NA|NA|10
TGCAGTGCTAGACGGGAGGAGCAGTTCTTC
CSARREEQFF
>TRBV5-6|TRBJ1-2|NA|NA|14
TGTGCCAGCAGCTTGGAGGACGGTACCTATGGCTACACCTTC
CASSLEDGTYGYTF
>TRBV7-6|TRBJ2-3|NA|NA|13
TGTGCCAGCAGCTACAGACTGTCAGATACGCAGTATTTT
CASSYRLSDTQYF
>TRBV5-4|TRBJ2-7|NA|TRBD1|14
TGTGCCAGCAGCCCGCAGAATCTCCAGGGGGACAAGTACTTC
CASSPQNLQGDKYF
>TRBV27|TRBJ2-7|NA|NA|14
TGTGCCAGCAGATCGACTAACAATCACTACGAGCAGTACTTC
CASRSTNNHYEQYF
>TRBV7-9|TRBJ1-5|NA|NA|18
TGTGCCAGCAGCTTAAGTGGGCAGGGGATGCCTAGCAATCAGCCCCAGCATTTT
CASSLSGQGMPSNQPQHF
>TRBV10-1|TRBJ2-1|NA|NA|17
TGCGCCAGCAGTGAACTGAGGGTAGTGCGATCCTACAATGAGCAGTTCTTC
CASSELRVVRSYNEQFF
>TRBV5-4|TRBJ2-3|NA|NA|15
TGTGCCAGCAGCCGGGGGGCAGACTACACAGATACGCAGTATTTT
CASSRGADYTDTQYF
>TRBV18|TRBJ2-1|NA|NA|14
TGTGCCAGCTCGCCCCAGTCTAGCACAAATGAGCAGTTCTTC
CASSPQSSTNEQFF
>TRBV27|TRBJ1-1|NA|NA|13
TGTGCCAGCAGTTCCTTTCTTAACACTGAAGCTTTCTTT
CASSSFLNTEAFF
>TRBV2|TRBJ2-7|NA|NA|15
TGTGCCAGCAGTCTACGGGACCCGGGCGGGTACGAGCAGTACTTC
CASSLRDPGGYEQYF
>TRBV27|TRBJ2-7|NA|TRBD2|16
TGTGCCAGCAGTTCGTCATACTCCCAGCGGGGCTACGAGCAGTACTTC
CASSSSYSQRGYEQYF
>TRBV5-1|TRBJ2-7|NA|NA|15
TGCGCCAGCAGCCCTGACTTGATGAGCTCCTACGAGCAGTACTTC
CASSPDLMSSYEQYF
>TRBV28|TRBJ1-5|few|NA|14
TGTGCCAGCAGTTTAGATCAGAGCAATCAGCCCCAGCATTTT
CASSLDQSNQPQHF
>TRBV5-1|TRBJ2-3|NA|TRBD2|15
TGCGCCAGCAAGGTTGGGGAGGGAGAGTCTGATACGCAGTATTTT
CASKVGEGESDTQYF
>TRBV4-1|TRBJ2-7|NA|TRBD1|16
TGCGCCAGCAGCCACGACCATGTTAGACAGGGGTACGAGCAGTACTTC
CASSHDHVRQGYEQYF
>TRBV28|TRBJ2-7|NA|NA|15
TGTGCCAGCAGCTTCAACTCAGGGAACTCCTACGAGCAGTACTTC
CASSFNSGNSYEQYF
>TRBV6-5|TRBJ2-7|NA|NA|14
TGTGCCAGCAGAGAGATAAGCGGGCACAACGAGCAGTACTTC
CASREISGHNEQYF
>TRBV4-2|TRBJ1-2|NA|NA|13
TGTGCCAGCAGCCAAGAAGAAGGATCTGGCTACACCTTC
CASSQEEGSGYTF
>TRBV28|TRBJ2-1|NA|NA|17
TGTGCCAGCAGTTTAGGTGGTAGGGGCTGGGGTTACAATGAGCAGTTCTTC
CASSLGGRGWGYNEQFF
>TRBV19|TRBJ1-5|NA|NA|15
TGTGCCAGTGACGGACAGCCTAAGTTTATTCAGCCCCAGCATTTT
CASDGQPKFIQPQHF
>TRBV28|TRBJ2-1|NA|TRBD2|14
TGTGCCAGCCATTGGACTAGCGGGAACAATGAGCAGTTCTTC
CASHWTSGNNEQFF
>TRBV9|TRBJ1-1|NA|NA|13
TGTGCCAGCAGCGGCAGGGGCATTACTGAAGCTTTCTTT
CASSGRGITEAFF
>TRBV9|TRBJ2-7|NA|TRBD2|18
TGTGCCAGCAGCCTGGGACTAGCGGGAGCTCTTAGAACCTACGAGCAGTACTTC
CASSLGLAGALRTYEQYF
>TRBV28|TRBJ2-7|NA|TRBD2|20
TGTGCCAGCAGTTTCCCTGGGACTAGCGGGAGGGCCGGGGTTTTCTACGAGCAGTACTTC
CASSFPGTSGRAGVFYEQYF
>TRBV14|TRBJ2-1|NA|NA|14
TGTGCCAGCAGCCAAGAGAACAGGTACAATGAGCAGTTCTTC
CASSQENRYNEQFF